Below, one T cell receptor beta chain is given with its context. Antigen specificity is unknown. Gene names and germline match the mouse. The read comes to an end 4 residues before the CDR3 does, leaving the germline J gene to fill in the end. The sample belongs to a study of CD8+ T cells in alopecia areata. Overall study: C3H/HeJ donors aged roughly 6-12 months with spontaneous alopecia supplied skin grafted onto roughly 7-11-week-old female C3H/HeJ mice.

Findings of the study overall: Scalp sample data also include resident alphabeta T cells from normal skin. Mice showed clearer TCR sharing than patients did, a gap that was possibly HLA-related. Normal scalp had lower clonality than lesional scalp, with alopecia totalis/universalis lesions showing this most strongly.

The authors extracted RNA and reverse transcribed it into cDNA as the sequencing template. The repertoire was sequenced with immunoSEQ multiplex PCR; TCRdb's copy has only in-frame clones and lacks some. Altogether 2,200 or so clones were found in the sample, and no singletons occur. Markers including CD4, CD8alpha, NKG2D and NKG2ACE guided sorting of pooled cutaneous lymph node cells. Germline V gives CDR1 NSQYPW, CDR2 LRSPGD (reference sequence). The CDR3 has 17 amino acids. The ends lost 0 bases at V and 0 bases at J; junction bases unmatched: 5. The chain has TRBV1 and TRBJ2-5, with TRBD1 matching over 8 bases. The sequenced sample was CD8+ T cells sorted from a lymph node. This receptor was obtained from a C3H/HeJ mouse with alopecia areata. For this mouse line, the MHC haplotype is H2-k. The CDR3 protein is CTCSADWTGFNQDTQYF. Partial CDR3 DNA: TGCACCTGCAGTGCAGATTGGACAGGGTTTAACCAAGAC.